A single sample gave rise to the 12 T cell receptor beta chains below, sequenced in a study of shared clonotypes between healthy human individuals. The method was immunoSEQ multiplex PCR; TCRdb's version includes in-frame clones alone and lacks a portion of them. The data show 85,000 to 100,000 clones, 60% to 70% seen once. Specimen: memory CD8+ T cells sorted from blood. Subset indicated: CD45RO+ cells pooled with CCR7-negative TemRA cells. The receptors come from a man younger than 40 in good health.

The V gene is TRBV25-1, the J gene TRBJ2-3; unclear D gene. Trimming took off 7 bases at V and 1 base at J, with 18 bases between the two ends. In germline, CDR1 is MGHDK, CDR2 SYGVNS. The CDR3 contains 16 residues. The CDR3 loop is CASTSTELTGTDTQYF. The CDR3 DNA reads as TGTGCCAGCACCTCTACCGAACTCACCGGCACAGATACGCAGTATTTT.

This clone has just a few counts. This chain joins TRBV27 and TRBJ2-2; 8 bases are a match to TRBD1. The V segment lost 2 bases and the J segment 5 bases; nucleotides outside the gene matches: 10. The CDR3 runs 17 residues. Germline V gene sequence: CDR1 MNHEY, CDR2 SMNVEV (reference sequence). CDR3 in amino acids: CASSLRPTGVGTGELFF. The CDR3, as DNA: TGTGCCAGCAGTTTACGGCCGACAGGGGTGGGAACCGGGGAGCTGTTTTTT.

V usage is TRBV13 and J usage is TRBJ2-7, with TRBD1 matching over 7 bases. Trimming took 4 bases from V and 5 from J; bases not matched to a gene: 11. This CDR3 is built from 15 residues. Germline V CDR1 and CDR2: PRHDT, FYEKMQ (reference sequence). Written as DNA, the CDR3 is TGTGCCAGCAGCTCAACCGAGGGACAGCCTAACGAGCAGTACTTC. Its translation is CASSSTEGQPNEQYF. Complete variable domain (other parts from reference TRBV13 and TRBJ2-7): AAGVIQSPRHLIKEKRETATLKCYPIPRHDTVYWYQQGPGQDPQFLISFYEKMQSDKGSIPDRFSAQQFSDYHSELNMSSLELGDSALYFCASSSTEGQPNEQYFGPGTRLTVT.

The chain uses TRBV10-3 and TRBJ2-3; D unresolved. The CDR3 loop spans 12 amino acids. V was cut by 8 bases and J by 2 bases, with 8 bases left in between. Germline V gene lookup returns CDR1 ENHRY and CDR2 SYGVKD. The CDR3 region has the DNA TGTGCCATCGGGGTGCCCACAGATACGCAGTATTTT. Translation gives CAIGVPTDTQYF.

This rearrangement joins TRBV6-4 to TRBJ2-1, with D possibly TRBD2 on 6 matching bases. The germline gives CDR1 MRHNA, CDR2 SNTAGT. V lost 3 bases, J lost 5 bases, and 11 bases lay in between. This CDR3 is built from 14 residues. CDR3 region: CASSEGGGNNEQFF. CDR3 bases: TGTGCCAGCAGTGAAGGCGGAGGGAACAATGAGCAGTTCTTC.

The chain uses TRBV18 and TRBJ1-3; D remains ambiguous. Per the germline V gene, CDR1 is KGHSH and CDR2 is LQKENI. The CDR3 has 14 residues. V was cut by 6 bases and J by 4 bases, with 13 bases left in between. The CDR3 reads CASSSSGRGNTIYF. As DNA, the CDR3 is TGTGCCAGCTCCTCGTCCGGGCGAGGAAACACCATATATTTT.

This clone appeared a few times. The V and J genes are TRBV5-1 and TRBJ2-3; D remains unclear. The CDR3 totals 15 residues. Germline values: CDR1 SGHRS, CDR2 YFSETQ. The V and J ends lost 4 bases and 3 bases respectively, with 15 bases between them. The CDR3 spells CASSNESPMTDTQYF. In DNA form, the CDR3 reads TGCGCCAGCAGCAACGAGTCCCCAATGACAGATACGCAGTATTTT.

The chain carries TRBV28 and TRBJ2-7; D remains ambiguous. The V gene lost 1 base and the J gene lost 0 bases, with 4 bases spanning the gap. This CDR3 has 13 residues. The germline V gene encodes CDR1 MDHEN and CDR2 SYDVKM. The CDR3 coding sequence is TGTGCCAGCAGTTTATCGCCCTCCTACGAGCAGTACTTC. Protein sequence: CASSLSPSYEQYF.

The genes are TRBV25-1 and TRBJ1-3, with D maybe TRBD1 (6 bases). In germline, CDR1 is MGHDK, CDR2 SYGVNS. Trimming stripped 4 bases from V and 4 bases from J, with 14 bases between. The CDR3 contains 15 residues. As DNA, the CDR3 is TGTGCCAGCAGTGCCTACCGGGACATAGGAAACACCATATATTTT. Translated, it gives CASSAYRDIGNTIYF.

The chain employs TRBV5-6 and TRBJ2-7; unclear D gene. Trimming pared 1 base from V and 2 bases from J, leaving 10 bases between. The length of the CDR3 is 14 residues. The germline V gene has CDR1 SGHDT and CDR2 YYEEEE. The CDR3 DNA follows: TGTGCCAGCAGCTTGAACGACAAGACCTACGAGCAGTACTTC. It translates to CASSLNDKTYEQYF.

This rearrangement joins TRBV20-1 to TRBJ2-1; D may be TRBD1 (5 bases). The length of the CDR3 is 11 residues. Germline V lookup: CDR1 DFQATT, CDR2 SNEGSKA (reference sequence). The CDR3 nucleotides read TGCAAGGGAACAGGTTACAATGAGCAGTTCTTC. Protein: CKGTGYNEQFF.

This clone was counted a few times. V usage is TRBV5-6 and J usage is TRBJ2-5; TRBD2 is a possible D gene (6 bases). Germline V gene sequence: CDR1 SGHDT, CDR2 YYEEEE. This CDR3 comprises 16 residues. V shed 1 base and J shed 5 bases, with 18 bases lying between them. In DNA form, the CDR3 reads TGTGCCAGCAGCTTGCGAGGACTAATGGAGGTGGAGACCCAGTACTTC. The encoded protein is CASSLRGLMEVETQYF.